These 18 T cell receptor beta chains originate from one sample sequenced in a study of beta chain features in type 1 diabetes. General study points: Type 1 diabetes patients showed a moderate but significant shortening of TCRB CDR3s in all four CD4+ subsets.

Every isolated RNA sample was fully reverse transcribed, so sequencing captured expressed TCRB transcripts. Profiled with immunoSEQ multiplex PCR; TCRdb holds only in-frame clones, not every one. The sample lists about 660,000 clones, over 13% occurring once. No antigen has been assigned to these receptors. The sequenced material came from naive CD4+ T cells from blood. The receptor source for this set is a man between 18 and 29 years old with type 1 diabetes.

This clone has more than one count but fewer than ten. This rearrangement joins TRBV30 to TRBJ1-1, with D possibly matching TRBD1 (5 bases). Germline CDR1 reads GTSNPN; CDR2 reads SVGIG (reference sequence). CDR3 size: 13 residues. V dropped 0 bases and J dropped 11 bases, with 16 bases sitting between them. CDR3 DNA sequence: TGTGCCTGGAGTGTATATTCTGGGGGGGAGGCTTTCTTT. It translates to CAWSVYSGGEAFF.

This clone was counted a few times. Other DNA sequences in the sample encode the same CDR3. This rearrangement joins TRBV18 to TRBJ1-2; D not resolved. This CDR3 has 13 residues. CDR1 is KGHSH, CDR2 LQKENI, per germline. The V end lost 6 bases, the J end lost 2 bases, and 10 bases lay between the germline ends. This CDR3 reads CASSPTENYGYTF. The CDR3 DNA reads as TGTGCCAGCTCCCCAACCGAGAACTATGGCTACACCTTC.

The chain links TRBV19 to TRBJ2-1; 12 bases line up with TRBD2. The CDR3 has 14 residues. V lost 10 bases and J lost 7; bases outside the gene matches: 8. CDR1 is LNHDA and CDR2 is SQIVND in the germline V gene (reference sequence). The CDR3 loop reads CAIRLAGVNNEQFF. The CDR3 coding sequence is TGTGCCATCCGACTAGCGGGAGTAAATAATGAGCAGTTCTTC.

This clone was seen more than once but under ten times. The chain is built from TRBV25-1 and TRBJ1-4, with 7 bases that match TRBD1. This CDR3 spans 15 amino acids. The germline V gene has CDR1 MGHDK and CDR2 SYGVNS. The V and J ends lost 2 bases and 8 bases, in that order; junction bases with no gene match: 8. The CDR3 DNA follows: TGTGCCAGCAGTGAACTACAGGGGAAGGGGGAAAAACTGTTTTTT. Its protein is CASSELQGKGEKLFF. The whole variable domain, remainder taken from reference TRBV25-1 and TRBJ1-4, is EADIYQTPRYLVIGTGKKITLECSQTMGHDKMYWYQQDPGMELHLIHYSYGVNSTEKGDLSSESTVSRIRTEHFPLTLESARPSHTSQYLCASSELQGKGEKLFFGSGTQLSVL.

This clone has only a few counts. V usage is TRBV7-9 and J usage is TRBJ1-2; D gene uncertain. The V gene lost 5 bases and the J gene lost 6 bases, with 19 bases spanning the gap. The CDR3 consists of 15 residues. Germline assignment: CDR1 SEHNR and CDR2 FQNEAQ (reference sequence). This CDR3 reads CASSVGPIDANGYTF. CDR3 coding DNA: TGTGCCAGCAGCGTTGGGCCGATAGACGCCAATGGCTACACCTTC.

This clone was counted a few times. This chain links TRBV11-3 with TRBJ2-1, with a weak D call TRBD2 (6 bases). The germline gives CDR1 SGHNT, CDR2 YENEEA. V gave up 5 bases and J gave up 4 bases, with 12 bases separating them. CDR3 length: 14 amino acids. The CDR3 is CASSQSGLYNEQFF. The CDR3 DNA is TGTGCCAGCAGCCAAAGCGGACTATACAATGAGCAGTTCTTC.

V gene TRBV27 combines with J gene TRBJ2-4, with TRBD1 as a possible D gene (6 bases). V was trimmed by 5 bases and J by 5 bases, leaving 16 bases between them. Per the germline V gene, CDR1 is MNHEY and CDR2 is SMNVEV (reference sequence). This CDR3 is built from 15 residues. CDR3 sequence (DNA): TGTGCCAGCAGTCCTTTGGCGAAGGGGGAAAACATTCAGTACTTC. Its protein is CASSPLAKGENIQYF.

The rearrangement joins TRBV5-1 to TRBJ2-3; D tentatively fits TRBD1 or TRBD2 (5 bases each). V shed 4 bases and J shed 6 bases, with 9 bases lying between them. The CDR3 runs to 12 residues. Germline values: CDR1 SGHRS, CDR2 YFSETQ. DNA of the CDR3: TGCGCCAGCAGCGTCGAGGGGGATACGCAGTATTTT. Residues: CASSVEGDTQYF.

The CDR3 DNA reads TGTGCCAGCAGCCATCTACAGGGGGACACTGAAGCTTTCTTT. It encodes CASSHLQGDTEAFF. This chain links TRBV14 with TRBJ1-1; 8 bases line up with TRBD1. The germline V gene encodes CDR1 SGHDN and CDR2 FVKESK. CDR3 size: 14 residues. J gave up 3 bases and V 3 bases, and 3 bases lay outside the gene matches.

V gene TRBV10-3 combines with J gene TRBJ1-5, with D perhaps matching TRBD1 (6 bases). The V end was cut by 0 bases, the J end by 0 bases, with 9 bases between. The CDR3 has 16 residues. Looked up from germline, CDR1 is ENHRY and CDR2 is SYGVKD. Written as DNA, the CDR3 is TGTGCCATCAGTGAGTCCAGGGGATATAGCAATCAGCCCCAGCATTTT. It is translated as CAISESRGYSNQPQHF.

The CDR3 nucleotides are TGTGCCAGCAGCTTCAGCGGCGGGGGGATCTCCTACGAGCAGTACTTC. It specifies CASSFSGGGISYEQYF. The rearrangement uses TRBV7-2 and TRBJ2-7; TRBD2 matches 8 bases. The ends lost 3 bases at V and 0 bases at J; junction bases unmatched: 7. The CDR3 has 16 residues. Germline CDR1 reads SGHTA; CDR2 reads FQGNSA.

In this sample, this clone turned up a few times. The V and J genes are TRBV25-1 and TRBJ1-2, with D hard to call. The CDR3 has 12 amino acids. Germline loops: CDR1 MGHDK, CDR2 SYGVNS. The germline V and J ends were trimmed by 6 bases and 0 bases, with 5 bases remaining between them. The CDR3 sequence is CASRASNYGYTF. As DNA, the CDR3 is TGTGCCAGCAGAGCTTCTAACTATGGCTACACCTTC.

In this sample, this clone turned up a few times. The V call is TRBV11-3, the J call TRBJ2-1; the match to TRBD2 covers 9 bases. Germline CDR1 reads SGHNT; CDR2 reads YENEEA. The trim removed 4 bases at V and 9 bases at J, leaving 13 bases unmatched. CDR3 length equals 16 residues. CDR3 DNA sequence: TGTGCCAGCAGCTCAATTATAGCGGGGGAGAGAAGTGAGCAGTTCTTC. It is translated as CASSSIIAGERSEQFF.

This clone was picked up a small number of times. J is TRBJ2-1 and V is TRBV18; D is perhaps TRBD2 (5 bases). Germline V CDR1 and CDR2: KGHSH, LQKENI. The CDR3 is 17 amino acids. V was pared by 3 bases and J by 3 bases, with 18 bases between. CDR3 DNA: TGTGCCAGCTCACCTGTCCTGGAGGTCCCGAACTACAATGAGCAGTTCTTC. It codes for CASSPVLEVPNYNEQFF.

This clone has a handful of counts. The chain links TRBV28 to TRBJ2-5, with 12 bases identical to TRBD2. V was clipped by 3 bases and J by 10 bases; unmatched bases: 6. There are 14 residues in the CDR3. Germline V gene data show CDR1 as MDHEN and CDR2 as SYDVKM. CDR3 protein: CASSFASGGVIQYF. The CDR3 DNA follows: TGTGCCAGCAGTTTTGCTAGCGGGGGGGTTATCCAGTACTTC.

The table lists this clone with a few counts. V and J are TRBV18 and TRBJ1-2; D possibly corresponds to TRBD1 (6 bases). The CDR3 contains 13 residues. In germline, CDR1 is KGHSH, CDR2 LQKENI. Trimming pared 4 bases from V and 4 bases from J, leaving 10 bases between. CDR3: CASSLLDSYGYTF. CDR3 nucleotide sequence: TGTGCCAGCTCACTTTTGGACAGCTATGGCTACACCTTC.

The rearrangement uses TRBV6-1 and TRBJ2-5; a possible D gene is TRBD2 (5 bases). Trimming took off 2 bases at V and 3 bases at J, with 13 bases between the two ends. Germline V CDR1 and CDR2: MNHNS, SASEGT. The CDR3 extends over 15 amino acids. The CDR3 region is CASSESSHGEETQYF. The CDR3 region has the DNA TGTGCCAGCAGTGAATCGTCTCACGGGGAAGAGACCCAGTACTTC.

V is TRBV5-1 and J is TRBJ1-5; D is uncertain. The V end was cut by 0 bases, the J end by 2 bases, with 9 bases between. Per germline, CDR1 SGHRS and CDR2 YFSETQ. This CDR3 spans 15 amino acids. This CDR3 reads CASSLGGIGNQPQHF. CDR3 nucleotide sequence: TGCGCCAGCAGCTTGGGAGGGATCGGCAATCAGCCCCAGCATTTT.